A selection of T cell receptor beta chains follows, all from one sample in a study of T cells after yellow fever vaccination. TCRdb used MiXCR to reprocess the 5' RACE reads, holding one entry per CDR3 protein. In the table there are 300,000 or so distinct CDR3 sequences, 8.7% of which are singletons. Material: CD4+ T cells sorted from PBMCs, obtained 5 days after the yellow fever booster vaccination. Receptors originate from a man younger than 35 who received the YFV17D yellow fever vaccine. Each CDR3 is given with its conserved first and last residue. A D gene is named only where the DNA matches it firmly. Size tells how often a clone was seen (once, few, many) or the class of an expanded clone, and some rows leave it out.

>-|TRBJ2-3|many|TRBV5-1
TGCGCCAGCAGCTTGACGAGGGACCCAGGAGGAGATACGCAGTATTTT
CASSLTRDPGGDTQYF
>-|TRBJ1-1|many|TRBV5-1
TGCGCCAGCAGCCTGGGGGGGCACATGAACACTGAAGCTTTCTTT
CASSLGGHMNTEAFF
>-|TRBJ1-2|once|TRBV29-1
TGCAGCCTCTGGGGAGCTAACTATGGCTACACCTTC
CSLWGANYGYTF
>-|TRBJ1-5|-|TRBV20-1
TGCAGTGCAGGGGGGGGACTTAGCAATCAGCCCCAGCATTTT
CSAGGGLSNQPQHF
>-|TRBJ2-1|-|TRBV20-1
TGCAGTGCTAGGAGTGATTCCAATGAGCAGTTCTTC
CSARSDSNEQFF
>TRBD1|TRBJ1-2|many|TRBV7-8
TGTGCCAGCAGCTTAAGGCGATGGACAGGGCGACACGTCTACACCTTC
CASSLRRWTGRHVYTF
>-|TRBJ1-3|-|TRBV6-2/TRBV6-3
TGTGCCAGCAGCTCGTCGGGGGCCTCCTTCTCTGGAAACACCATATATTTT
CASSSSGASFSGNTIYF
>-|TRBJ1-3|few|TRBV7-2
TGTGCCAGCAGGCCAGGGGTAGCTGGAAACACCATATATTTT
CASRPGVAGNTIYF
>TRBD1|TRBJ1-1|-|TRBV9
TGTGCCAGCAGGGGACAGGGAGCGAACACTGAAGCTTTCTTT
CASRGQGANTEAFF
>TRBD1|TRBJ1-2|few|TRBV5-1
TGCGCCAGCAGCATGGGACAGGGTGATGGCTACACCTTC
CASSMGQGDGYTF